Below are 16 T cell receptor beta chains sequenced from a single sample in a study of control samples from healthy donors and cancer patients. Data came from immunoSEQ multiplex PCR; TCRdb stores just in-frame clones and leaves some out. The repertoire has 90,000 to 130,000 clones, approximately 90% of them found once; the top ten carry 3.5% to 4.5%. The sequenced sample consisted of PBMCs. These receptors all stem from a woman aged 60-70 years with lung cancer.

The gene calls are TRBV20-1 and TRBJ2-7; D is unresolved. The CDR3 loop spans 12 amino acids. V gave up 3 bases and J gave up 2 bases, with 8 bases separating them. Germline loops: CDR1 DFQATT, CDR2 SNEGSKA (reference sequence). The CDR3 reads CSASAGTYEQYF. CDR3 sequence (DNA): TGCAGTGCTAGTGCAGGTACCTACGAGCAGTACTTC.

This clone was observed a single time. The chain links TRBV4-2 to TRBJ2-6, with 7 positions matching TRBD2. V was pared by 0 bases and J by 1 base, with 6 bases of the junction left unmatched. The length of the CDR3 is 18 residues. Germline V gives CDR1 LGHNA, CDR2 YNFKEQ. DNA for the CDR3: TGTGCCAGCAGCCAAGATTTGGCGGGACTATCTGGGGCCAACGTCCTGACTTTC. Protein sequence: CASSQDLAGLSGANVLTF.

The chain combines TRBV5-1 with TRBJ1-6, with 7 bases lining up with TRBD1. Germline loops: CDR1 SGHRS, CDR2 YFSETQ. J lost 14 bases, V lost 0 bases, and 11 bases had no gene match. This CDR3 comprises 15 residues. The CDR3 sequence is CASSLEGGGGRSLHF. The DNA of the CDR3 is TGCGCCAGCAGCTTGGAAGGAGGGGGCGGACGGTCCCTCCACTTT.

The sample holds one count of this clone. V is TRBV7-8 and J is TRBJ2-3, with D possibly being TRBD2 (6 bases). This CDR3 has 14 residues. From germline, CDR1 is SGHVS and CDR2 FQNEAQ. Trimming pared 5 bases from V and 5 bases from J, leaving 14 bases between. Here the CDR3 DNA reads TGTGCCAGCAGCCCCTGGGACTTTGGAGATACGCAGTATTTT. It yields the protein CASSPWDFGDTQYF.

The V and J genes are TRBV6-5 and TRBJ2-5, with 10 bases identical to TRBD1. The CDR3 is made up of 14 amino acids. With 6 bases clipped from V and 4 bases from J, the junction kept 5 bases outside the gene matches. In germline, CDR1 is MNHEY, CDR2 SVGAGI. CDR3 sequence reads: CASRDRGLGETQYF. In DNA, the CDR3 is TGTGCCAGCAGAGACAGGGGGCTGGGAGAGACCCAGTACTTC.

This clone turned up a few times. The V and J genes are TRBV7-9 and TRBJ1-1, with D possibly matching TRBD1 (6 bases). Germline values: CDR1 SEHNR, CDR2 FQNEAQ (reference sequence). The ends were cut back, 5 bases at V and 4 bases at J, with 14 bases in the middle. CDR3 length: 14 residues. The chain's CDR3 is CASSPGGPVTEAFF. DNA of the CDR3: TGTGCCAGCAGCCCTGGGGGGCCGGTCACTGAAGCTTTCTTT.

The count of this clone is one. The V gene is TRBV5-1, the J gene TRBJ2-7; D could derive from TRBD1 or TRBD2 (6 bases each). Germline CDR1 reads SGHRS; CDR2 reads YFSETQ. Trimming took off 4 bases at V and 3 bases at J, with 14 bases between the two ends. The CDR3 has 14 amino acids. The CDR3, as DNA: TGCGCCAGCAGCGCCTCGGGGGACAACTACGAGCAGTACTTC. Translated: CASSASGDNYEQYF.

This rearrangement joins TRBV7-9 to TRBJ1-3; D remains ambiguous. V was cut by 5 bases and J by 7 bases, with 24 bases left in between. Per the germline V gene, CDR1 is SEHNR and CDR2 is FQNEAQ (reference sequence). The CDR3 runs 17 residues. The CDR3 coding sequence is TGTGCCAGCAGCGACTCCACTGGTGGCAGCCTTATGAACACCATATATTTT. This codes for CASSDSTGGSLMNTIYF.

Turning to this clone: At the DNA level, this CDR3 is encoded by other sequences in the same sample as well. The rearrangement uses TRBV12-3 or TRBV12-4 and TRBJ1-5; unclear D gene. Deletions cut 0 bases from V and 6 bases from J, with 3 bases between. The CDR3 contains 12 residues. The CDR3 reads CASSLAGQPQHF. In nucleotides, the CDR3 is TGTGCCAGCAGTTTAGCCGGTCAGCCCCAGCATTTT.

This clone was seen more than once but under ten times. The chain links TRBV11-2 to TRBJ2-2; 7 bases agree with TRBD2. The trim removed 1 base at V and 3 bases at J, leaving 5 bases unmatched. The CDR3 has 16 amino acids. From germline, CDR1 is SGHAT and CDR2 FQNNGV. CDR3 region: CASSLVTGGDTGELFF. In nucleotides, the CDR3 is TGTGCCAGCAGCTTAGTAACGGGGGGAGACACCGGGGAGCTGTTTTTT.

The chain links TRBV19 to TRBJ2-2; 9 nucleotides agree with TRBD1. The CDR3 covers 14 residues. Germline values: CDR1 LNHDA, CDR2 SQIVND (reference sequence). Unmatched junction bases numbered 1, after V lost 5 bases and J lost 3 bases. CDR3 nucleotides: TGTGCCAGTAGTGGGACAGGGCACACCGGGGAGCTGTTTTTT. It yields the protein CASSGTGHTGELFF.

This clone was detected only a few times. V and J are TRBV19 and TRBJ1-5, with TRBD1 matching over 7 bases. After removal of 11 bases from V and 2 bases from J, the junction contained 9 bases not matched to a gene. The CDR3 has 14 residues. From germline, CDR1 is LNHDA and CDR2 SQIVND (reference sequence). The CDR3 reads CASNRGLGNQPQHF. The CDR3 DNA reads TGTGCCTCAAACAGGGGTTTGGGCAATCAGCCCCAGCATTTT. The full variable domain, its missing parts supplied by reference TRBV19 and TRBJ1-5, is DGGITQSPKYLFRKEGQNVTLSCEQNLNHDAMYWYRQDPGQGLRLIYYSQIVNDFQKGDIAEGYSVSREKKESFPLTVTSAQKNPTAFYLCASNRGLGNQPQHFGDGTRLSIL.

V and J are TRBV5-1 and TRBJ2-3, with 11 bases matching TRBD2. The germline V gene has CDR1 SGHRS and CDR2 YFSETQ. J lost 4 bases, V lost 0 bases, and 4 bases had no gene match. The CDR3 is 16 amino acids. This CDR3 reads CASSLGSGGDADTQYF. The CDR3 region has the DNA TGCGCCAGCAGCTTGGGTAGCGGGGGGGATGCAGATACGCAGTATTTT.

The gene calls are TRBV9 and TRBJ2-3; 7 bases match TRBD2. V lost 3 bases, J lost 2 bases, and 9 bases stayed unmatched. The CDR3 extends over 16 amino acids. CDR1 is SGDLS and CDR2 is YYNGEE in the germline V gene. The CDR3 sequence: CASSASLAENTDTQYF. The DNA of the CDR3 is TGTGCCAGCAGCGCGTCTCTAGCGGAGAACACAGATACGCAGTATTTT.

The V and J genes are TRBV12-3 or TRBV12-4 and TRBJ2-2, with TRBD1 as a possible D gene (6 bases). This CDR3 is built from 13 residues. Trimming removed 6 bases from V and 6 bases from J, with 11 bases in between. The CDR3 DNA reads TGTGCCAGCAGACTAACAGGGTCCGGGGAGCTGTTTTTT. Protein product: CASRLTGSGELFF.

The J gene is TRBJ2-3, the V gene TRBV6-6, with a tentative D call TRBD2 (7 bases). Trimming stripped 10 bases from V and 5 bases from J, with 19 bases between. CDR3 size: 14 residues. The germline V gene has CDR1 MNHNY and CDR2 SVGAGI (reference sequence). CDR3 in amino acids: CATAWGGGRDTQYF. CDR3 sequence (DNA): TGTGCCACCGCGTGGGGGGGCGGGAGAGATACGCAGTATTTT.